This section outlines one T cell receptor beta chain sequence together with its context. No cognate antigen has been identified for it. Qualities for individual bases were not recorded, and no much larger clone is one base off. These data are taken from a study of post-analysis software for immune sequencing data (dated by TCRdb to the mid-2010s). Describing the broader study: Disease courses on record covered relapsing-remitting, secondary progressive and progressive-relapsing multiple sclerosis, though some patients had no subtype annotation. Patient repertoires were compared against roughly 12 previously published healthy control repertoires from donors aged about 6 to 28 years. A subset of samples was prepared in parallel using single-end sample barcoding, then pooled and co-amplified after Illumina adapter ligation.

To demonstrate the VDJtools post-analysis software, the study profiled TCR beta repertoires from the peripheral blood of some 13 young patients with multiple sclerosis. The multiple sclerosis patients were children and adolescents ranging in age from about 6 to 17 years. The library was prepared using PCR. Data came from an Illumina HiSeq 2500. Unique molecular identifiers were incorporated into TCR beta cDNA libraries to reduce PCR and sequencing biases. Every 1 to 10 million input T cells yielded about 500,000 cDNA molecules, meaning each molecule approximated one T cell. The patient libraries were prepared and sequenced using the same protocol as the earlier healthy control dataset. Samples belonging to the same batch were prepared together, multiplexed and sequenced on a shared HiSeq lane. The paper's processing steps were these. Raw barcoded reads were processed with MIGEC, discarding single-read molecular identifier groups before consensus assembly and CDR3 extraction. Clonotype tables were post-analysed with VDJtools, normalizing diversity by down-sampling all datasets to the smallest sample size. Repertoire overlap clustering matched CDR3 amino acid but not nucleotide sequences to correct batch-related cross-sample contamination. TCRdb trimmed public reads at Q25 via fastp, called clones via MiXCR and kept in-frame beta chains. Here each entry gathers all rows of one CDR3 protein and keeps the most common genes and DNA. TCRdb, not the authors, supplied the V and J calls. The sample table holds about 680,000 distinct CDR3 sequences, of which around 60% were seen once. About 11% of the sample is taken by the ten largest.

The CDR3 runs 15 residues from the cysteine to the phenylalanine. CDR3 DNA only is kept here, 45 bases in frame from base 1. V and J are trimmed by 1 base and 5 bases, and the gene matches miss 6 bases of the junction. The germline V gene sets CDR1 to MNHEY and CDR2 to SVGAGI. Beyond this particular receptor, the publication reports: When samples were clustered directly using the F measure, samples prepared in the same batch co-clustered strongly, which prompted a batch-effect correction. Significantly lower normalized Chao1 diversity was found in multiple sclerosis patients than in controls, suggesting substantial peripheral T-cell clonal expansion. The multiple sclerosis patient group was slightly younger than the control group. Significantly higher frequencies in patients than in controls were found for roughly 5 TRBV segments, including TRBV5-6, TRBV5-1 and TRBV20-1.

The clonotype was recovered from a girl aged 2-10 years with multiple sclerosis. Sequences were obtained from blood. This chain is built from TRBV6-5 and TRBJ1-1, with 8 bases matching TRBD1. The CDR3 protein: CASSYFGQGRTEAFF. Here is the DNA: TGTGCCAGCAGTTACTTCGGACAGGGTCGTACTGAAGCTTTCTTT.